The 16 T cell receptor beta chains below were found in one sample sequenced in a study of long-term antiretroviral therapy in people with HIV. Survey level was the resolution at which the v3.0 immunoSEQ assay ran. The protocol was immunoSEQ multiplex PCR, while the TCRdb copy is restricted to in-frame clones and leaves out a portion. The table lists 10,000 to 15,000 clones, approximately 79% of them singletons. The material sequenced was unsorted PBMCs, taken 0.8 years before starting antiretroviral therapy. Every receptor here comes from a woman in her thirties or forties with HIV.

V and J are TRBV5-3 and TRBJ2-7, with TRBD1 identical over 7 bases. TRBV5-3 is labeled an ORF, and its function is uncertain. Trimming took 9 bases from V and 2 from J; bases not matched to a gene: 11. The CDR3 is made up of 14 amino acids. The CDR3 nucleotides are TGTGCCATAGCGAGGGGGCTGTGCCCCTACGAGCAGTACTTC. Translating it yields CAIARGLCPYEQYF.

The chain is built from TRBV5-1 and TRBJ2-1, with 8 bases identical to TRBD2. Trimming removed 4 bases from V and 7 bases from J; junction bases left unmatched: 13. In germline, CDR1 is SGHRS, CDR2 YFSETQ. The CDR3 contains 16 residues. CDR3 sequence reads: CASSVLAGRLQNEQFF. In DNA, the CDR3 is TGCGCCAGCAGCGTCTTAGCGGGGAGGCTCCAGAATGAGCAGTTCTTC.

The chain uses TRBV5-6 and TRBJ1-2; D may be TRBD1 (6 bases). The V and J ends lost 5 bases and 1 base respectively, with 12 bases between them. This CDR3 comprises 14 residues. Germline V lookup: CDR1 SGHDT, CDR2 YYEEEE. CDR3 DNA sequence: TGTGCCAGCAGTCTAGGACAGAATAACTATGGCTACACCTTC. Translating gives CASSLGQNNYGYTF.

A few counts support this clone. This chain joins TRBV2 and TRBJ2-7; perhaps TRBD2 as D (5 bases). The germline V and J ends were trimmed by 6 bases and 5 bases, with 5 bases remaining between them. This CDR3 is 10 amino acids long. Germline V lookup: CDR1 SNHLY, CDR2 FYNNEI. DNA of the CDR3: TGTGCCAGCAGGGAGGACGAGCAGTACTTC. Amino acids: CASREDEQYF.

The chain joins TRBV7-2 to TRBJ2-5; D is perhaps TRBD2 (5 bases). The V and J ends lost 3 bases and 4 bases respectively, with 12 bases between them. CDR1 is SGHTA and CDR2 is FQGNSA in the germline V gene. This CDR3 is 14 amino acids long. Written as DNA, the CDR3 is TGTGCCAGCAGCTTGACTGCGGGCTTAGAGACCCAGTACTTC. Amino acids: CASSLTAGLETQYF.

The chain has TRBV4-2 and TRBJ2-2; either TRBD1 or TRBD2 may fit D (7 bases each). Germline values: CDR1 LGHNA, CDR2 YNFKEQ. The germline V and J ends were trimmed by 5 bases and 6 bases, with 25 bases remaining between them. This CDR3 has 18 residues. The CDR3 loop is CASSIQARQGGGAGELFF. For the CDR3, the DNA is TGTGCCAGCAGCATCCAGGCCCGCCAGGGGGGAGGGGCCGGGGAGCTGTTTTTT.

This chain links TRBV9 with TRBJ2-1; D perhaps matches TRBD2 (5 bases). This CDR3 has 16 residues. Germline CDR1 reads SGDLS; CDR2 reads YYNGEE. Trimming stripped 5 bases from V and 4 bases from J, with 19 bases between. CDR3 protein: CASSQAWEFFYNEQFF. For the CDR3, the DNA is TGTGCCAGCAGTCAAGCATGGGAGTTTTTTTACAATGAGCAGTTCTTC.

The chain links TRBV5-1 to TRBJ2-7; D might be TRBD1 or TRBD2, each matching 5 bases. The germline CDR1 and CDR2 sequences are SGHRS and YFSETQ. This CDR3 has 14 amino acids. V shed 1 base and J shed 4 bases, with 12 bases lying between them. CDR3 DNA: TGCGCCAGCAGCTTGCGAGGGGTTGGATACGAGCAGTACTTC. Translating gives CASSLRGVGYEQYF.

The chain joins TRBV19 to TRBJ2-1; 13 bases line up with TRBD2. The CDR3 length is 15 residues. After removal of 2 bases from V and 7 bases from J, the junction contained 2 bases not matched to a gene. Germline V gene data show CDR1 as LNHDA and CDR2 as SQIVND (reference sequence). CDR3 coding DNA: TGTGCCAGTAGTATACGGACTAGCGGGAGTAATGAGCAGTTCTTC. Translated, it gives CASSIRTSGSNEQFF.

Sample share makes this clone medium-sized. The CDR3 coding sequence is TGTGCCAGCAGCTTAGTCCAGGGCCTCACAGATACGCAGTATTTT. As protein: CASSLVQGLTDTQYF. The chain links TRBV7-9 to TRBJ2-3, with D possibly being TRBD1 (5 bases). Deletions cut 1 base from V and 2 bases from J, with 10 bases between. Germline values: CDR1 SEHNR, CDR2 FQNEAQ (reference sequence). The CDR3 has 15 residues.

This clone has a single count. This chain links TRBV5-8 with TRBJ2-3; TRBD1 agrees at 8 bases. V was clipped by 0 bases and J by 2 bases; unmatched bases: 8. This CDR3 comprises 17 residues. The germline CDR1 and CDR2 sequences are SGHTS and YDEGEE. CDR3 in amino acids: CASSLDRGTSDTDTQYF. CDR3 sequence (DNA): TGTGCCAGCAGCTTGGACAGGGGGACATCCGACACAGATACGCAGTATTTT.

The V and J genes are TRBV7-9 and TRBJ1-1; 7 bases match TRBD1. J lost 7 bases, V lost 4 bases, and 6 bases had no gene match. Germline CDR1 and CDR2: SEHNR and FQNEAQ (reference sequence). The CDR3 consists of 13 residues. CDR3 DNA sequence: TGTGCCAGCAGCTCGACAGGGAAGGGTGAAGCTTTCTTT. It specifies CASSSTGKGEAFF.

The chain is built from TRBV7-6 and TRBJ2-1; TRBD2 aligns across 9 bases. Germline CDR1 reads SGHVS; CDR2 reads FNYEAQ. The CDR3 contains 18 residues. Trimming took 1 base from V and 2 from J; bases not matched to a gene: 9. The CDR3 protein is CASSLEGSAGGPYNEQFF. For the CDR3, the DNA is TGTGCCAGCAGCTTAGAGGGCTCAGCGGGAGGCCCCTACAATGAGCAGTTCTTC.

This clone was seen once. The chain combines TRBV4-1 with TRBJ2-3; D call uncertain. Trimming took 0 bases from V and 7 from J, leaving 8 bases between them. This CDR3 contains 13 residues. Per the germline V gene, CDR1 is MGHRA and CDR2 is YSYEKL. The chain's CDR3 is CASSQDGGNTQYF. CDR3 DNA sequence: TGCGCCAGCAGCCAAGACGGTGGAAATACGCAGTATTTT.

The chain links TRBV7-2 to TRBJ1-5; D remains ambiguous. The V gene lost 5 bases and the J gene lost 0 bases, with 11 bases spanning the gap. Germline values: CDR1 SGHTA, CDR2 FQGNSA. The CDR3 runs 15 residues. This chain's CDR3 is CASSPRADSNQPQHF. The CDR3, as DNA: TGTGCCAGCAGCCCCCGGGCTGATAGCAATCAGCCCCAGCATTTT.

The genes are TRBV27 and TRBJ1-5; unclear D gene. CDR3 size: 18 residues. Germline V gene data show CDR1 as MNHEY and CDR2 as SMNVEV (reference sequence). V was clipped by 4 bases and J by 7 bases, with 26 bases between them. The CDR3 DNA reads as TGTGCCAGCAGTTGGAATAATAGTCGAACATCCTTGGGGCAGCCCCAGCATTTT. Its translation: CASSWNNSRTSLGQPQHF.